This paragraph reports one T cell receptor (beta chain). Authors' analysis steps: From reference gene primer amplification, estimates of nucleated cell counts were derived. Produced via immunoSEQ multiplex PCR; TCRdb's table is partial and in-frame only. V, J and clone size are taken as reported in that table, and D and trimming were inferred from the DNA itself. Here the sample spans fewer than 200,000 clones, roughly 87% being singletons. These data are taken from a study of blood T cell repertoires in COVID-19. Study as a whole: COVID-19 samples, acute and convalescent, were from the United States, Italy and Spain. PBMCs, B-cell-depleted T cells, or T cells were the source of the cDNA or gDNA that made up the material.

The germline gives CDR1 SGDLS, CDR2 YYNGEE. With 1 base clipped from V and 3 bases from J, the junction kept 5 bases outside the gene matches. This CDR3 comprises 15 residues. This clonotype originated in a man aged 55 to 70 with active or convalescent COVID-19. The sample taken for sequencing was peripheral blood. The rearrangement joins TRBV9 to TRBJ1-1; 8 bases agree with TRBD1. CDR3 sequence: CASSVSTGVDTEAFF. The CDR3 DNA sequence: TGTGCCAGCAGCGTATCGACAGGGGTAGACACTGAAGCTTTCTTT.